This T cell receptor beta chain was sequenced for a study of blood T cell repertoires in COVID-19. Study-level background: Acute and convalescent COVID-19 specimens originated in the United States, Italy and Spain.

In the authors' methods: How many nucleated cells were present was estimated from reference gene primer amplification. Produced via immunoSEQ multiplex PCR; TCRdb's table is partial and in-frame only. The V and J calls and the clone size are those of that table, but D and trimming were determined from the DNA. The sample includes roughly 34,000 clones, 88% of them seen just once. The junction had 13 bases not matched to a gene; V was cut back by 9 bases and J by 6 bases. Germline loops: CDR1 MNHEY, CDR2 SVGAGI. The CDR3 loop spans 15 amino acids. This clonotype was obtained from a man in his 60s with active COVID-19. The genes are TRBV6-5 and TRBJ2-2; 7 bases agree with TRBD1. Sequencing was carried out using peripheral blood. The CDR3 protein is CASRRDRVVAGELFF. The CDR3 coding sequence is TGTGCCAGTCGCCGTGACAGGGTCGTGGCCGGGGAGCTGTTTTTT.